This entry lists 17 T cell receptor beta chains sequenced from one sample in a study of blood T cell repertoires in COVID-19. Generated by immunoSEQ multiplex PCR, the TCRdb table keeps only in-frame clones and is missing some. Altogether about 380,000 clones are present, 88% being singletons, with the ten largest covering 1.2%. Material for sequencing was PBMCs or T cells enriched from blood (not recorded which). Receptors were obtained from a woman between 18 and 29 years old who had recovered from COVID-19.

J is TRBJ1-5 and V is TRBV28, with D possibly matching TRBD1 (6 bases). This CDR3 is 15 amino acids long. V dropped 4 bases and J dropped 6 bases, with 16 bases sitting between them. Germline V gene sequence: CDR1 MDHEN, CDR2 SYDVKM. CDR3 residues: CASSSPRQGTQPQHF. The CDR3 region has the DNA TGTGCCAGCAGTTCCCCGCGGCAGGGGACTCAGCCCCAGCATTTT. The full variable domain, rest sourced from reference TRBV28 and TRBJ1-5, is DVKVTQSSRYLVKRTGEKVFLECVQDMDHENMFWYRQDPGLGLRLIYFSYDVKMKEKGDIPEGYSVSREKKERFSLILESASTNQTSMYLCASSSPRQGTQPQHFGDGTRLSIL.

The chain recombines TRBV3-1 (or the pseudogene TRBV3-2) with TRBJ1-3; 7 bases agree with TRBD1. With 4 bases clipped from V and 2 bases from J, the junction kept 5 bases outside the gene matches. Germline loops: CDR1 LGHDT, CDR2 YNNKEL (reference sequence). This CDR3 comprises 15 residues. This chain's CDR3 is CASSPGQNPGNTIYF. The DNA of the CDR3 is TGTGCCAGCAGCCCGGGACAGAACCCTGGAAACACCATATATTTT.

This clone was counted once. V is TRBV6-6 and J is TRBJ2-1; 8 bases fit TRBD2. The CDR3 contains 16 residues. V lost 4 bases to trimming and J lost 15 bases; unmatched junction nucleotides: 20. CDR1 MNHNY and CDR2 SVGAGI come from the germline V gene (reference sequence). The CDR3 spells CASSLSGTRPYSQPFF. In DNA, the CDR3 is TGTGCCAGCAGTTTGTCCGGGACTAGGCCCTATTCACAGCCGTTCTTC.

This sequence joins TRBV5-4 and TRBJ1-2; no clear D. This CDR3 is built from 11 residues. Germline assignment: CDR1 SGHNT and CDR2 YYREEE (reference sequence). Trimming pared 4 bases from V and 3 bases from J, leaving 4 bases between. The CDR3 DNA reads TGTGCCAGCAGCGAGGACTATGGCTACACCTTC. It yields the protein CASSEDYGYTF.

The chain combines TRBV5-4 with TRBJ2-7, with TRBD1 identical over 10 bases. The CDR3 loop spans 15 amino acids. Germline CDR1 and CDR2: SGHNT and YYREEE (reference sequence). Trimming removed 2 bases from V and 3 bases from J; junction bases left unmatched: 5. CDR3 coding DNA: TGTGCCAGCAGCTTCACGGGACAGGGGAACTACGAGCAGTACTTC. Encoded protein: CASSFTGQGNYEQYF.

The chain employs TRBV5-6 and TRBJ2-7; TRBD1 agrees at 7 bases. The germline CDR1 and CDR2 sequences are SGHDT and YYEEEE. The CDR3 contains 12 residues. Trimming removed 4 bases from V and 5 bases from J; junction bases left unmatched: 3. CDR3 amino acids: CASSITGDEQYF. The CDR3 nucleotides are TGTGCCAGCAGCATTACAGGGGACGAGCAGTACTTC.

The J gene is TRBJ2-3, the V gene TRBV15; 8 bases line up with TRBD2. CDR1 and CDR2 (germline): LNHNV, YYDKDF (reference sequence). After removal of 5 bases from V and 3 bases from J, the junction contained 10 bases not matched to a gene. The CDR3 spans 16 residues. CDR3 sequence (DNA): TGTGCCACCAGCGCAAATCGGGCTAGCGGGACAGATACGCAGTATTTT. It encodes CATSANRASGTDTQYF.

CDR3 bases: TGTGCCAGCAGCTTGACTAGCGGGGGGGCTGGGTATACCGGGGAGCTGTTTTTT. This codes for CASSLTSGGAGYTGELFF. The chain has TRBV5-4 and TRBJ2-2; 13 bases fit TRBD2. The CDR3 runs to 18 residues. Losses at the gene ends were 1 base for V and 5 bases for J; bases not matched to a gene: 8. Germline V lookup: CDR1 SGHNT, CDR2 YYREEE (reference sequence). Filled out from reference TRBV5-4 and TRBJ2-2, the complete variable domain reads ETGVTQSPTHLIKTRGQQVTLRCSSQSGHNTVSWYQQALGQGPQFIFQYYREEENGRGNFPPRFSGLQFPNYSSELNVNALELDDSALYLCASSLTSGGAGYTGELFFGEGSRLTVL.

The gene calls are TRBV6-8 and TRBJ1-5; D unresolved. This CDR3 contains 16 residues. Germline CDR1 and CDR2: MNHGY and SAAAGT. V lost 0 bases and J lost 5, with 14 bases in between. The CDR3 sequence: CASSYSREVAYQPQHF. CDR3 in DNA: TGTGCCAGCAGTTACTCGAGGGAAGTCGCTTATCAGCCCCAGCATTTT.

The chain is built from TRBV4-3 and TRBJ1-5; TRBD1 is a possible D gene (5 bases). Germline CDR1 and CDR2: LGHNA and YSLEER. The ends were cut back, 0 bases at V and 6 bases at J, with 9 bases in the middle. There are 14 residues in the CDR3. In nucleotides, the CDR3 is TGCGCCAGCAGCCAAGATCCGGGGGGTCAGCCCCAGCATTTT. Its protein product is CASSQDPGGQPQHF.

V gene TRBV6-5 combines with J gene TRBJ1-1, with D perhaps TRBD1 (6 bases). The CDR3 consists of 16 residues. Germline V CDR1 and CDR2: MNHEY, SVGAGI. V lost 4 bases and J lost 1, with 16 bases in between. CDR3 residues: CASSSTSQGQNTEAFF. The CDR3 bases are TGTGCCAGCAGTTCAACCAGCCAGGGGCAGAACACTGAAGCTTTCTTT.

The chain employs TRBV25-1 and TRBJ1-2; perhaps TRBD1 as D (6 bases). Germline-derived CDR1 and CDR2 are MGHDK and SYGVNS. The V gene lost 6 bases and the J gene lost 1 base, with 9 bases spanning the gap. The CDR3 has 13 residues. CDR3 nucleotide sequence: TGTGCCAGCAGCCTGGACAGTAACTATGGCTACACCTTC. Translating gives CASSLDSNYGYTF.

The chain combines TRBV30 with TRBJ2-2; tentatively, D is TRBD2 (6 bases). V was pared by 5 bases and J by 7 bases, with 17 bases between. The CDR3 contains 14 residues. From germline, CDR1 is GTSNPN and CDR2 SVGIG (reference sequence). CDR3 loop: CAWSRGQEGGELFF. DNA for the CDR3: TGTGCCTGGTCCCGGGGTCAGGAGGGCGGGGAGCTGTTTTTT.

J is TRBJ1-5 and V is TRBV6-1; D might be TRBD1 (5 bases). V lost 0 bases and J lost 5, with 8 bases in between. This CDR3 has 14 amino acids. Per germline, CDR1 MNHNS and CDR2 SASEGT. CDR3 sequence (DNA): TGTGCCAGCAGTGAAGCGGGAGGGGATCAGCCCCAGCATTTT. Translated, it gives CASSEAGGDQPQHF.

The rearrangement joins TRBV28 to TRBJ1-1; unclear D gene. Trimming removed 5 bases at V and 0 bases at J, with 13 bases between. CDR1 and CDR2 from the germline V gene are MDHEN and SYDVKM. The CDR3 runs 15 residues. CDR3 DNA: TGTGCCAGCAGTCCTAATAGCGGAGTGAACACTGAAGCTTTCTTT. Its translation: CASSPNSGVNTEAFF.

The chain has TRBV3-1 (or the pseudogene TRBV3-2) and TRBJ1-6, with TRBD1 identical over 8 bases. The CDR3 runs 15 residues. V dropped 2 bases and J dropped 9; count of bases not matched to a gene: 6. Germline V gives CDR1 LGHDT, CDR2 YNNKEL (reference sequence). The CDR3 DNA reads TGTGCCAGCAGCCAACTGACCAGGGGGCGTTCACCCCTCCACTTT. Translating gives CASSQLTRGRSPLHF.

V and J are TRBV5-5 and TRBJ2-5, with TRBD1 matching 8 bases. Germline V CDR1 and CDR2: SGHKS, YYEKEE (reference sequence). With 4 bases clipped from V and 6 bases from J, the junction kept 2 bases outside the gene matches. This CDR3 has 12 amino acids. The CDR3 protein is CASSRQGQTQYF. CDR3 DNA: TGTGCCAGCAGCCGACAGGGGCAGACCCAGTACTTC.